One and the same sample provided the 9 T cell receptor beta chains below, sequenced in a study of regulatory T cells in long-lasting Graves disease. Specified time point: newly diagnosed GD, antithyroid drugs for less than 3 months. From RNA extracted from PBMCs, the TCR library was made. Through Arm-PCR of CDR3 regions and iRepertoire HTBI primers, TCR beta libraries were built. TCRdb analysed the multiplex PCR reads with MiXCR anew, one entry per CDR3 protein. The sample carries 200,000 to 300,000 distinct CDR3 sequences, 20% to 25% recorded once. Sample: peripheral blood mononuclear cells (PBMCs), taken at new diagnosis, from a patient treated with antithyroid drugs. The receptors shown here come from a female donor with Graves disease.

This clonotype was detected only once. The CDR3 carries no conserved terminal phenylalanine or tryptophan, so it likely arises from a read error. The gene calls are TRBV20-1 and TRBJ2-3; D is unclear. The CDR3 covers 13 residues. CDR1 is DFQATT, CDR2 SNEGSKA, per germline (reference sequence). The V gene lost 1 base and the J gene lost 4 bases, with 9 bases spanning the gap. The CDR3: CSARGPPADTQYL. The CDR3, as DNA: TGCAGTGCTAGAGGCCCCCCGGCAGATACGCAGTATCTT.

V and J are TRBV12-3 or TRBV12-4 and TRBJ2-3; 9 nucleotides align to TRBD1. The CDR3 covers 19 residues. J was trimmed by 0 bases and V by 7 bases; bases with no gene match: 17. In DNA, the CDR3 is TGTGCCAGCATTGGGGATCGGGGACAGGGCAATCCAAGCACAGATACGCAGTATTTT. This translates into CASIGDRGQGNPSTDTQYF.

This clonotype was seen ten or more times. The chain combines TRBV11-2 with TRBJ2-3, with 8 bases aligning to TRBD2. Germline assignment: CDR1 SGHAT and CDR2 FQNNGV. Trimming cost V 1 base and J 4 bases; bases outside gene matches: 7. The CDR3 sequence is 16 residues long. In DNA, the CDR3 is TGTGCCAGCAGCTTAGGAGGGGGACTAGTCCCAGATACGCAGTATTTT. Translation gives CASSLGGGLVPDTQYF.

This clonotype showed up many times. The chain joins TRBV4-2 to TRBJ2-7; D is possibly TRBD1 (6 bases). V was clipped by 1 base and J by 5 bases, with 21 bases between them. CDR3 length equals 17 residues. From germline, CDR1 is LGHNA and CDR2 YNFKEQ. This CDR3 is CASSQGWGHDDNHEQYF. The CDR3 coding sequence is TGTGCCAGCAGCCAAGGATGGGGGCATGATGACAACCACGAGCAGTACTTC.

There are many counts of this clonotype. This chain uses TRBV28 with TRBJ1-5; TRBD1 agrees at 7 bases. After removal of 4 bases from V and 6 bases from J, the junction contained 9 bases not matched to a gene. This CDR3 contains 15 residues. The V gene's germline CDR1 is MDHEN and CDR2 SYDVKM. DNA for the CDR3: TGTGCCAGCAGTTCCGGACAGGCCGGAAGTCAGCCCCAGCATTTT. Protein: CASSSGQAGSQPQHF.

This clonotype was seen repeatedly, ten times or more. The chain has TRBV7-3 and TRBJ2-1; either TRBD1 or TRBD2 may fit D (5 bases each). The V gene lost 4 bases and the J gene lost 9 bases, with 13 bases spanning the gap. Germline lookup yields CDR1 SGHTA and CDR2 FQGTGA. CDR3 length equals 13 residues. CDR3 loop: CASSSGTGTEQFF. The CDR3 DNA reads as TGTGCCAGCAGCTCAGGGACCGGGACTGAGCAGTTCTTC.

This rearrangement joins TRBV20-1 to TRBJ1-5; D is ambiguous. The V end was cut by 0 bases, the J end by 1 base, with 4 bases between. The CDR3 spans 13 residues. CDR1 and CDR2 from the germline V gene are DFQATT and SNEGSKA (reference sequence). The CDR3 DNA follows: TGCAGTGCTAGAGATTTGAGCAATCAGCCCCAGCATTTT. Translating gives CSARDLSNQPQHF.

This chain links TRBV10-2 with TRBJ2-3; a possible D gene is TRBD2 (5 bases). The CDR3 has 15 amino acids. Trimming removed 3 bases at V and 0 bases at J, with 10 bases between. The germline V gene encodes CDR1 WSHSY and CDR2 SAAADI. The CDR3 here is CASSEGGLSTDTQYF. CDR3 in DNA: TGCGCCAGCAGTGAAGGCGGGTTGAGCACAGATACGCAGTATTTT.

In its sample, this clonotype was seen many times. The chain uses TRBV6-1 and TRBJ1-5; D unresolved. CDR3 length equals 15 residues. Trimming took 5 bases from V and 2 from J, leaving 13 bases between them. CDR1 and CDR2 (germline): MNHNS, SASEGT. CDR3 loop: CASSTRDKGNQPQHF. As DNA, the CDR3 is TGTGCCAGCAGTACGAGAGACAAAGGCAATCAGCCCCAGCATTTT.